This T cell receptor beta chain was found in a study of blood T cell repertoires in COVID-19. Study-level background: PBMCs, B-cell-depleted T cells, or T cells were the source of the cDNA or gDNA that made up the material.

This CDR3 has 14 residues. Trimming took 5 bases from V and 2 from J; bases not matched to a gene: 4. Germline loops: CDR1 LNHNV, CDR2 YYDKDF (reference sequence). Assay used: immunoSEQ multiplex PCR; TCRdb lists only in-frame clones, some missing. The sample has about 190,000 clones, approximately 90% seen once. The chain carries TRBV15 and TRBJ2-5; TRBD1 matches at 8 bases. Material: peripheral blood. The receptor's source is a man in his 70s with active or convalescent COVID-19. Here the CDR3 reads CATSARQGQETQYF. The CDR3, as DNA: TGTGCCACCAGCGCCCGACAGGGGCAAGAGACCCAGTACTTC.